These 5 T cell receptor beta chains came from one sample sequenced in a study of blood T cell repertoires in COVID-19. Repertoires were generated with immunoSEQ multiplex PCR, while TCRdb's copy carries only in-frame clones and drops some. The sample yields about 83,000 clones, 87% seen once. The sample consisted of peripheral blood. The receptors come from a woman between 50 and 59 years old with active or convalescent COVID-19.

This sequence joins TRBV6-4 and TRBJ2-1, with 13 bases matching TRBD2. The CDR3 runs 16 residues. Germline CDR1 is MRHNA and CDR2 is SNTAGT. With V trimmed by 4 bases and J by 7 bases, 7 bases remained unmatched. Here the CDR3 DNA reads TGTGCCAGCAGTGCCGGGACTAGCGGGGCGGGAAATGAGCAGTTCTTC. Amino acids: CASSAGTSGAGNEQFF.

The chain couples TRBV13 to TRBJ1-2, with a tentative D call TRBD1 (6 bases). V was trimmed by 5 bases and J by 6 bases, leaving 16 bases between them. CDR3 length: 14 amino acids. Germline CDR1 and CDR2: PRHDT and FYEKMQ (reference sequence). As DNA, the CDR3 is TGTGCCAGCAGCCCTGGCAGGGGACGGAATGGCTACACCTTC. Translated: CASSPGRGRNGYTF.

This chain uses TRBV4-3 with TRBJ1-4; 7 bases map to TRBD1. There are 20 residues in the CDR3. J lost 3 bases, V lost 2 bases, and 18 bases had no gene match. Germline V gene data show CDR1 as LGHNA and CDR2 as YSLEER. The CDR3 loop reads CASSQRLLAGGLVANEKLFF. Written as DNA, the CDR3 is TGCGCCAGCAGCCAAAGGCTTTTGGCAGGGGGTCTGGTAGCTAATGAAAAACTGTTTTTT.

The gene calls are TRBV24-1 and TRBJ2-1, with 10 bases lining up with TRBD1. Germline values: CDR1 KGHDR, CDR2 SFDVKD. The CDR3 length is 14 residues. Trimming at V came to 8 bases and at J to 7 bases, leaving 7 bases not matched to a gene. The CDR3 DNA is TGTGCCACCACCAGACAGGGGGCATCTAATGAGCAGTTCTTC. This codes for CATTRQGASNEQFF.

V usage is TRBV30 and J usage is TRBJ2-7; the D gene is possibly TRBD1 (6 bases). The length of the CDR3 is 14 residues. Trimming pared 0 bases from V and 12 bases from J, leaving 21 bases between. Germline CDR1 is GTSNPN and CDR2 is SVGIG (reference sequence). CDR3 bases: TGTGCCTGGAGTGTACGGGACACGAGGGTTGAACGGTACTTC. The encoded protein is CAWSVRDTRVERYF.